One T cell receptor beta chain is described in this entry. Its target is unknown. These data are taken from a study of blood T cells in healthy people across ages. Whole-study findings and limits: The unknown donor CMV status may have confounded expanded clonotype changes. Considered underestimates were the diversity estimates obtained from one million T cells. Naive T cell percentage showed a strong correlation with the diversity of TCR beta.

Isolation per sample recovered at least 7 million PBMCs. Germline-derived CDR1 and CDR2 are MNHEY and SMNVEV (reference sequence). CDR3 size: 15 residues. The use of a sample-barcoded 5' primer and a J-beta primer mix characterized a second PCR of roughly 6 to 12 cycles. From the 5' RACE reads, TCRdb called clonotypes with MiXCR, one entry per CDR3 protein. Among about 780,000 distinct CDR3 sequences, about 45% were seen once, and the ten largest hold 15% to 20%. The source of this sequence is an elderly man in good health. Sequenced sample: blood. The chain carries TRBV27 and TRBJ2-1; maybe TRBD2 (5 bases). The J call may be wrong; the DNA end is better matched by TRBJ2-7. CDR3 sequence (DNA): TGTGCCAGCCCCTGGCACCAGCGGATATACAATGAGCAGTACTTC. It yields the protein CASPWHQRIYNEQYF.